One TCR beta chain is described in this entry. The record originates from a study of blood T cell repertoires in COVID-19. For the study at large: Whether acute or convalescent, the COVID-19 samples came from the United States, Italy and Spain. T cells, B-cell-depleted T cells, or PBMCs provided the cDNA or gDNA that served as material.

TCRdb's copy holds only in-frame clones and misses some; the assay was immunoSEQ multiplex PCR. The sample has fewer than 65,000 clones; 80% to 90% are singletons. Germline V lookup: CDR1 SEHNR, CDR2 FQNEAQ (reference sequence). The CDR3 runs 14 residues. Trimming took 5 bases from V and 6 from J, leaving 13 bases between them. Sequencing was done on a sample of peripheral blood. The sequence was obtained from a woman older than 75 with acute or convalescent COVID-19. The chain joins TRBV7-9 to TRBJ2-2, with D tentatively TRBD1 (6 bases). CDR3 sequence reads: CASSQDRISGELFF. In nucleotides, the CDR3 is TGTGCCAGCAGCCAGGACAGAATATCCGGGGAGCTGTTTTTT. The full variable domain, rest sourced from reference TRBV7-9 and TRBJ2-2, is DTGVSQNPRHKITKRGQNVTFRCDPISEHNRLYWYRQTLGQGPEFLTYFQNEAQLEKSRLLSDRFSAERPKGSFSTLEIQRTEQGDSAMYLCASSQDRISGELFFGEGSRLTVL.